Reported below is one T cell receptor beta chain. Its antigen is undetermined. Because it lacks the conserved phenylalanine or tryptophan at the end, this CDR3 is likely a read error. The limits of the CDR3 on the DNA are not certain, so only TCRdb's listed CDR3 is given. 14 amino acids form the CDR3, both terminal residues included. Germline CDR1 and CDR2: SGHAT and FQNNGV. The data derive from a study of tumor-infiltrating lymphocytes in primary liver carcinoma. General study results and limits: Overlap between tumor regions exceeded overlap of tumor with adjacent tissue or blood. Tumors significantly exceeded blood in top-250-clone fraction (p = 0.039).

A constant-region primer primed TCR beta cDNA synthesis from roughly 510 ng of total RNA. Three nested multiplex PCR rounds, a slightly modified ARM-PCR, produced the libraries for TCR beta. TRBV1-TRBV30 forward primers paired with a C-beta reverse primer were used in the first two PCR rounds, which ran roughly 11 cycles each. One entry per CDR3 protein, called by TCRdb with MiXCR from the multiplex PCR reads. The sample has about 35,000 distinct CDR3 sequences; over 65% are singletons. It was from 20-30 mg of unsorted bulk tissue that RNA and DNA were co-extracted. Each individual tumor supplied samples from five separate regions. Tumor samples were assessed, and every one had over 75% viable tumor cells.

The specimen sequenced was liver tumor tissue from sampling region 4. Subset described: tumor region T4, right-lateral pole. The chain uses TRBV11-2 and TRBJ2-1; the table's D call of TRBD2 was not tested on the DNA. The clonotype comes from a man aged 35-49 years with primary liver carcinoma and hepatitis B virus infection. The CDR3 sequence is CASSLDTSGRSLLL.